The sample holds many counts of the clone carrying this T cell receptor (beta chain). Its antigen is as yet unknown. Unique molecular identifiers featured in how the TCRbeta library was prepared. A single record per CDR3 protein comes from TCRdb applying MiXCR to the PCR reads. The data contain 500,000 or so distinct CDR3 sequences, about an eighth of them singletons. This entry is derived from a study of T-cell reconstitution after alpha-beta-depleted transplantation in children. Overall study findings and caveats: Recipient T cells and thymic progenitors that survived were the source of the high TCRbeta diversity seen at day 60 in some patients. T-cell counts and diversity were attributed mostly to newly produced T cells one year after transplant. Several hundred graft clones that had expanded were reportedly the source of alpha-beta T cells about two months after transplant.

This CDR3 region has 15 residues. Trimming at V came to 5 bases and at J to 8 bases, leaving 12 bases not matched to a gene. The chain uses TRBV12-3 or TRBV12-4 and TRBJ1-2; the match to TRBD1 covers 9 bases. The receptor's source is a female patient aged 2-9 years who had a stem cell transplant for aplastic anemia, so the T cells may come from the graft donor. The sample consisted of PBMCs, mostly from graft donor cells, taken 180 days after TCRalphabeta/CD19-depleted stem cell transplant. The CDR3: CASSLSGDRVFGYTF. The CDR3 DNA follows: TGTGCCAGCAGTCTATCGGGGGACAGGGTCTTCGGCTACACCTTC.